This T cell receptor (beta chain) originates from a study of blood T cell repertoires in COVID-19. Study summary: Whether acute or convalescent, the COVID-19 samples came from the United States, Italy and Spain. T cells, B-cell-depleted T cells, or PBMCs supplied cDNA or gDNA.

The germline V gene encodes CDR1 SGHDT and CDR2 YYEEEE. This CDR3 is built from 15 residues. Trimming shortened V by 1 base and J by 4 bases, and 14 bases separated the two germline ends. Those who participated ranged in age from roughly 18 to 100 years and resided in about 24 US areas. Authors' methods: Estimation of nucleated cell counts relied on the amplification of reference gene primers. Profiled with immunoSEQ multiplex PCR; TCRdb holds only in-frame clones, not every one. V, J and clone size are taken as reported in that table, and D and trimming were inferred from the DNA itself. Here the sample spans 200,000 to 300,000 clones, 88% being singletons.

The sample was PBMCs or T cells enriched from blood (not recorded which). This sequence joins TRBV5-6 and TRBJ1-2; D gene unclear. The sequence came from a woman aged 35 to 49 with acute COVID-19. The CDR3 region has the DNA TGTGCCAGCAGCTTGTTGGGAATACGGGGCTATGGCTACACCTTC. This sequence encodes CASSLLGIRGYGYTF.